The 6 T cell receptor beta chains reported below all come from one sample, sequenced in a study of CD8 T cells in ankylosing spondylitis. A single record per CDR3 protein comes from TCRdb applying MiXCR to the 5' RACE reads. This table has about 160,000 distinct CDR3 sequences, 15% to 20% appearing once. The source material was blood, either unsorted or a sorted T cell fraction (not recorded which). All receptors come from a male donor with ankylosing spondylitis or in good health (not recorded which).

This clonotype was seen many times. The genes are TRBV5-6 and TRBJ2-1; weak D call: TRBD2 (5 bases). The CDR3 has 15 residues. Germline V gene sequence: CDR1 SGHDT, CDR2 YYEEEE. V was trimmed by 0 bases and J by 5 bases, leaving 12 bases between them. CDR3 region: CASSLGGLPHNEQFF. DNA for the CDR3: TGTGCCAGCAGCTTGGGAGGGCTCCCACACAATGAGCAGTTCTTC.

Ten or more counts support this clonotype. This chain links TRBV5-1 with TRBJ2-2; 12 bases agree with TRBD2. The CDR3 is made up of 17 amino acids. The germline V gene has CDR1 SGHRS and CDR2 YFSETQ. V dropped 1 base and J dropped 7; count of bases not matched to a gene: 8. This CDR3 is CASSLSLAGGHNGELFF. CDR3 sequence (DNA): TGCGCCAGCAGCTTGAGTCTAGCGGGAGGGCACAACGGGGAGCTGTTTTTT.

This clonotype occurred many times. The chain has TRBV7-8 and TRBJ2-7; either TRBD1 or TRBD2 may supply D (5 bases each). V lost 5 bases to trimming and J lost 4 bases, with 15 bases between them. CDR3 size: 14 residues. Per germline, CDR1 SGHVS and CDR2 FQNEAQ. This CDR3 reads CASSPWGNSYEQYF. The CDR3 DNA reads as TGTGCCAGCAGCCCCTGGGGGAACTCTTACGAGCAGTACTTC.

The sample holds many counts of this clonotype. This rearrangement joins TRBV5-1 to TRBJ2-5; tentative D call: TRBD2 (6 bases). Germline CDR1 reads SGHRS; CDR2 reads YFSETQ. With 5 bases removed from V and 2 bases from J, the gap between germline ends came to 19 bases. There are 16 residues in the CDR3. The CDR3, as DNA: TGCGCCAGCAGGATACCGTTCGGGACTTTACAAGAGACCCAGTACTTC. Amino acids: CASRIPFGTLQETQYF.

Many counts were recorded for this clonotype. The chain uses TRBV11-2 and TRBJ2-1, with D possibly matching TRBD2 (6 bases). The CDR3 covers 18 residues. The V end was cut by 3 bases, the J end by 2 bases, with 20 bases between. CDR1 SGHAT and CDR2 FQNNGV come from the germline V gene. The CDR3 loop reads CASSFLVLFSGPYNEQFF. CDR3 in DNA: TGTGCCAGCAGCTTCTTGGTTTTGTTTAGCGGACCCTACAATGAGCAGTTCTTC.

Many counts were recorded for this clonotype. The V and J genes are TRBV28 and TRBJ1-5; TRBD1 agrees at 7 bases. The germline V gene has CDR1 MDHEN and CDR2 SYDVKM. The trim removed 3 bases at V and 4 bases at J, leaving 6 bases unmatched. The CDR3 sequence is 15 residues long. The CDR3 DNA reads TGTGCCAGCAGTTTGTTTGACAGGGCTAATCAGCCCCAGCATTTT. Translation: CASSLFDRANQPQHF.